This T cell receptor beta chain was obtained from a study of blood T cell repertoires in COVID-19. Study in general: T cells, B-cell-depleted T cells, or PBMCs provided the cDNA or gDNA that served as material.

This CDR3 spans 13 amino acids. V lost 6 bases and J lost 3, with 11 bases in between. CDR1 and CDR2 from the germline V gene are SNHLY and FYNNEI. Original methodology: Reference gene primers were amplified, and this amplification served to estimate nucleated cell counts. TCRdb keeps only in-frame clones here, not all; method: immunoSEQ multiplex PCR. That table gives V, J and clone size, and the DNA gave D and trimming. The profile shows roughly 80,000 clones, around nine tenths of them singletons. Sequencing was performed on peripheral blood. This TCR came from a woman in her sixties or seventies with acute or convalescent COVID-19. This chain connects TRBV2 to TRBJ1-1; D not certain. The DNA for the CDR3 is TGTGCCAGCAGCGGGAGCTCATACACTGAAGCTTTCTTT. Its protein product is CASSGSSYTEAFF.